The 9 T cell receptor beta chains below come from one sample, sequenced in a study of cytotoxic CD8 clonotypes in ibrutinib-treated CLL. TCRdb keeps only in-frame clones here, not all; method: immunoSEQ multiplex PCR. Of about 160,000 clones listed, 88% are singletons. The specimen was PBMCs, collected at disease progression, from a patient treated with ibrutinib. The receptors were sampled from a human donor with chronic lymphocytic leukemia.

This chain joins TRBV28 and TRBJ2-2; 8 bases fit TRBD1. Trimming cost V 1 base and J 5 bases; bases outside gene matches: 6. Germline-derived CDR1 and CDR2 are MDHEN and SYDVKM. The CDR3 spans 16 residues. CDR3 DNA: TGTGCCAGCAGTTTATCTGGCAGGGGGCGTACCGGGGAGCTGTTTTTT. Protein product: CASSLSGRGRTGELFF.

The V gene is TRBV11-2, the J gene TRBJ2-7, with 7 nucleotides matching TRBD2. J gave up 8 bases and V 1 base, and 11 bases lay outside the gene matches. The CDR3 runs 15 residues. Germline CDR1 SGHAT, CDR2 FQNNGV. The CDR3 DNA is TGTGCCAGCAGCTTAGCGGGGGGATACGCGTCTCAGCAGTACTTC. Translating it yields CASSLAGGYASQQYF. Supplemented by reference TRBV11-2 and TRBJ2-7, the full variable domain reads EAGVAQSPRYKIIEKRQSVAFWCNPISGHATLYWYQQILGQGPKLLIQFQNNGVVDDSQLPKDRFSAERLKGVDSTLKIQPAKLEDSAVYLCASSLAGGYASQQYFGPGTRLTVT.

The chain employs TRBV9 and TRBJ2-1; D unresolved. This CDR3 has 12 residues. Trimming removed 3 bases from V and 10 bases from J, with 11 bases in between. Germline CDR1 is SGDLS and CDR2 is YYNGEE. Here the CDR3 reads CASSGQSTEQFF. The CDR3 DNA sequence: TGTGCCAGCAGCGGTCAGAGCACCGAGCAGTTCTTC.

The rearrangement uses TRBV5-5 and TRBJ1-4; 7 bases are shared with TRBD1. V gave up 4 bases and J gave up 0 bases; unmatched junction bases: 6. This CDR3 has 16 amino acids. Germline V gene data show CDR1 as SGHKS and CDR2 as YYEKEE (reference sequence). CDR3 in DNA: TGTGCCAGCAGCCGATCCGGGACAGCAACTAATGAAAAACTGTTTTTT. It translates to CASSRSGTATNEKLFF.

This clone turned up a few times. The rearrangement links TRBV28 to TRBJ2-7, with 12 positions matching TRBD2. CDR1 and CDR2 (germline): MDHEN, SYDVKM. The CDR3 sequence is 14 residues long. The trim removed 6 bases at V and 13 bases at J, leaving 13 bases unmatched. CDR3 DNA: TGTGCCAGCAGGTCCGAACTAGCGGGGGGACCGGGATACTTC. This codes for CASRSELAGGPGYF.

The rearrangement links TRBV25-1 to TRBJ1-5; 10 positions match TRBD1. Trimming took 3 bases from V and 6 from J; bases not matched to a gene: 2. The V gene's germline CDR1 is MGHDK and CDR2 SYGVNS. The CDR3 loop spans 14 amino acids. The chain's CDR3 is CASSDDRGPQPQHF. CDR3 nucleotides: TGTGCCAGCAGTGATGACAGGGGGCCTCAGCCCCAGCATTTT.

The CDR3: CASSIMTGITEAFF. The CDR3, as DNA: TGTGCCAGCAGTATTATGACAGGTATAACTGAAGCTTTCTTT. The chain couples TRBV6-5 to TRBJ1-1; TRBD1 is a possible D gene (6 bases). The CDR3 extends over 14 amino acids. CDR1 MNHEY and CDR2 SVGAGI come from the germline V gene. Trimming took off 5 bases at V and 5 bases at J, with 15 bases between the two ends.

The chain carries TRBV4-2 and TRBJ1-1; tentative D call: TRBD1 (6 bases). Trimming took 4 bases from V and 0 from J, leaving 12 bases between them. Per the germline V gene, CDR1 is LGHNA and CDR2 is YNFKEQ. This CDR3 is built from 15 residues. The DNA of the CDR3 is TGTGCCAGCAGCCCTAACAGGGCTTTGAACACTGAAGCTTTCTTT. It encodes CASSPNRALNTEAFF.

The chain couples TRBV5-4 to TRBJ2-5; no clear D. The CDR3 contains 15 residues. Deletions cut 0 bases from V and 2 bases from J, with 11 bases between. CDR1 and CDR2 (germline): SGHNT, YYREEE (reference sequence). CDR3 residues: CASSLGAAIQETQYF. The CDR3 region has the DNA TGTGCCAGCAGCTTGGGGGCAGCGATTCAAGAGACCCAGTACTTC.